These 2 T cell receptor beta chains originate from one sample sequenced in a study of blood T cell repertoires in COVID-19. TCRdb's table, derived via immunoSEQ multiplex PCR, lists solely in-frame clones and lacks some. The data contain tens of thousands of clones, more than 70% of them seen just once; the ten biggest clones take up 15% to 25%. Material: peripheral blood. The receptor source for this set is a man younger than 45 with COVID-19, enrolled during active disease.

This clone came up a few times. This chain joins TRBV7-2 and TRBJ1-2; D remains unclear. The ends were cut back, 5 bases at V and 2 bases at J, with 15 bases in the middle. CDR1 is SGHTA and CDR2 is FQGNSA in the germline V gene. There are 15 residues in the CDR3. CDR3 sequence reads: CASSRPAGLNYGYTF. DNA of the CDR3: TGTGCCAGCAGCCGCCCGGCGGGCTTGAACTATGGCTACACCTTC.

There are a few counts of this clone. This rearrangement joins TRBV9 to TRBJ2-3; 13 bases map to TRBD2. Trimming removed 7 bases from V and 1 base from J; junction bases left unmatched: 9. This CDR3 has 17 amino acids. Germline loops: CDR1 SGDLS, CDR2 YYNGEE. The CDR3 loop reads CASGPGLAGIRTDTQYF. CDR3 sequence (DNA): TGTGCCAGCGGCCCGGGACTAGCGGGGATTCGCACAGATACGCAGTATTTT.